Below, 20 T cell receptor beta chains from the same sample are listed, as sequenced in a study of blood T cells in healthy people across ages. With a J-beta primer mix and a sample-barcoded 5' primer, a second PCR ran roughly 7 to 11 cycles. Using its own MiXCR run on the 5' RACE reads, TCRdb lists one record per CDR3 protein. The table shows some 1.7 million distinct CDR3 sequences, with 25% to 30% occurring only once. Sequencing was carried out using blood. These receptors were obtained from a woman aged 30 to 39 in good health.

This clonotype was picked up a small number of times. This chain links TRBV24-1 with TRBJ1-2; D is unclear. Germline values: CDR1 KGHDR, CDR2 SFDVKD. The CDR3 loop spans 15 amino acids. V dropped 3 bases and J dropped 4 bases, with 14 bases sitting between them. CDR3 in DNA: TGTGCCACCAGTGATCCCTCAGGACGGAGCTATGGCTACACCTTC. Its protein is CATSDPSGRSYGYTF.

The chain has TRBV7-6 and TRBJ2-3; D ambiguous. CDR3 length: 13 amino acids. Germline CDR1 SGHVS, CDR2 FNYEAQ. V was shortened by 7 bases and J by 2 bases, with 10 bases between the two germline ends. In DNA form, the CDR3 reads TGTGCCAGCACCCGAAGCAACACAGATACGCAGTATTTT. Protein: CASTRSNTDTQYF.

The V gene is TRBV5-5, the J gene TRBJ2-1; no definite D call. Per the germline V gene, CDR1 is SGHKS and CDR2 is YYEKEE (reference sequence). The CDR3 is made up of 17 amino acids. V shed 4 bases and J shed 7 bases, with 24 bases lying between them. DNA for the CDR3: TGTGCCAGCAGCCGACTCCCAGTCTTGCAAGACGGTAATGAGCAGTTCTTC. Translated, it gives CASSRLPVLQDGNEQFF.

A word on this clonotype: The junction departs from germline at one end; a sequencing error may be responsible. CDR3 protein: CASSAPSGNIIYF. CDR3 DNA sequence: TGTGCCAGCAGTGCACCCTCTGGAAACATCATATATTTT. The chain combines TRBV2 with TRBJ1-3, with D uncertain. The V gene's germline CDR1 is SNHLY and CDR2 FYNNEI. The CDR3 is made up of 13 amino acids. Drawing the rest from reference TRBV2 and TRBJ1-3, the complete variable domain is EPEVTQTPSHQVTQMGQEVILRCVPISNHLYFYWYRQILGQKVEFLVSFYNNEISEKSEIFDDQFSVERPDGSNFTLKIRSTKLEDSAMYFCASSAPSGNIIYFGEGSWLTVV.

Comments on this clonotype: A much larger clone differs from this one at a single base, so this may be a read error. This sequence joins TRBV20-1 and TRBJ2-1; D perhaps matches TRBD2 (5 bases). The germline V gene encodes CDR1 DFQATT and CDR2 SNEGSKA (reference sequence). The CDR3 is 14 residues long. The CDR3 reads CSTRAVNTYNEQFF. For the CDR3, the DNA is TGCAGTACTAGGGCCGTCAACACCTACAATGAGCAGTTCTTC.

With regard to this clonotype: A much larger clone differs from this one at a single base, so this may be a read error. This sequence joins TRBV5-1 and TRBJ2-4; TRBD1 matches at 10 bases. V lost 3 bases and J lost 3; bases outside the gene matches: 9. Per the germline V gene, CDR1 is SGHRS and CDR2 is YFSETQ. CDR3 length equals 17 residues. The chain's CDR3 is CASSSGTGVIYKNIQYF. The CDR3 DNA reads as TGCGCCAGCAGCTCCGGGACAGGGGTTATATACAAAAACATTCAGTACTTC.

This chain's CDR3 is CASSIDTEAFF. The CDR3 coding sequence is TGTGCCAGCAGTATAGACACTGAAGCTTTCTTT. V and J are TRBV2 and TRBJ1-1; D remains ambiguous. Germline loops: CDR1 SNHLY, CDR2 FYNNEI. V was cut by 5 bases and J by 3 bases, with 4 bases left in between. CDR3 length: 11 residues.

The chain carries TRBV20-1 and TRBJ2-5; no clear D. The CDR3 extends over 12 amino acids. CDR1 is DFQATT, CDR2 SNEGSKA, per germline (reference sequence). Trimming took 6 bases from V and 0 from J, leaving 8 bases between them. CDR3 sequence reads: CSAPRNQETQYF. For the CDR3, the DNA is TGCAGTGCCCCTCGAAACCAAGAGACCCAGTACTTC.

The rearrangement links TRBV15 to TRBJ2-5; 8 nucleotides match TRBD1. CDR3 length equals 16 residues. The J segment lost 2 bases and the V segment lost 0 bases, leaving 5 bases of the junction unmatched. Germline values: CDR1 LNHNV, CDR2 YYDKDF (reference sequence). The CDR3 region has the DNA TGTGCCACCAGCAGAGATCTGACAGGGGATCAAGAGACCCAGTACTTC. This sequence encodes CATSRDLTGDQETQYF.

This clonotype occurred many times. The chain uses TRBV5-5 and TRBJ2-7; D not certain. The CDR3 has 11 residues. The V gene's germline CDR1 is SGHKS and CDR2 YYEKEE (reference sequence). V lost 8 bases to trimming and J lost 6 bases, with 12 bases between them. The CDR3 protein is CASSQMGEQYF. CDR3 sequence (DNA): TGTGCCAGTAGCCAGATGGGCGAGCAGTACTTC.

For this clonotype: A read error is possible here, since a much larger clone lies one base away. The gene calls are TRBV15 and TRBJ2-3; 10 bases line up with TRBD1. Looked up from germline, CDR1 is LNHNV and CDR2 is YYDKDF (reference sequence). The CDR3 runs 13 residues. Here the CDR3 DNA reads TGTGTCACGACAGGGGGCAATACAGATACGCAGTATTTT. Translating it yields CVTTGGNTDTQYF.

This chain links TRBV5-5 with TRBJ1-5, with unresolved D. This CDR3 is built from 14 residues. V lost 4 bases and J 0 bases, leaving 8 bases between the germline ends. Germline CDR1 SGHKS, CDR2 YYEKEE (reference sequence). The CDR3 DNA sequence: TGTGCCAGCAGCCGCGAGTATAGCAATCAGCCCCAGCATTTT. Residues: CASSREYSNQPQHF.

This clonotype was detected ten times or more. DNA of the CDR3: TGCGCCAGCAGGGGAGCGGGACAGGGTCACGAGCAGTACTTC. Amino acids: CASRGAGQGHEQYF. The chain joins TRBV5-1 to TRBJ2-7, with TRBD1 matching 9 bases. CDR1 SGHRS and CDR2 YFSETQ come from the germline V gene. The CDR3 consists of 14 residues. J gave up 5 bases and V 5 bases, and 8 bases lay outside the gene matches. Supplemented by reference TRBV5-1 and TRBJ2-7, the full variable domain reads KAGVTQTPRYLIKTRGQQVTLSCSPISGHRSVSWYQQTPGQGLQFLFEYFSETQRNKGNFPGRFSGRQFSNSRSEMNVSTLELGDSALYLCASRGAGQGHEQYFGPGTRLTVT.

The CDR3 reads CASSIVGSVTYEQYF. CDR3 sequence (DNA): TGTGCCAGCTCTATCGTGGGCAGTGTGACCTACGAGCAGTACTTC. This chain links TRBV2 with TRBJ2-7; D remains ambiguous. In germline, CDR1 is SNHLY, CDR2 FYNNEI. V lost 8 bases, J lost 2 bases, and 19 bases lay in between. The CDR3 totals 15 residues.

Points on this clonotype: An end of the junction does not agree with germline; a read error may underlie this. This sequence joins TRBV5-6 and TRBJ2-3; a weak D match, TRBD1 (5 bases). The CDR3 has 16 residues. The germline gives CDR1 SGHDT, CDR2 YYEEEE. CDR3 nucleotides: TGTGCCAGCAGCTCCTTACAGGCTTGGAGCACAGGTACGCAGTATTTT. Translation gives CASSSLQAWSTGTQYF.

This clonotype was seen repeatedly, ten times or more. DNA for the CDR3: TGCAGCGTCAAAGGGAATTCAGCGGGAGATACGCAGTATTTT. Translation: CSVKGNSAGDTQYF. The chain links TRBV29-1 to TRBJ2-3; D might be TRBD2 (6 bases). Looked up from germline, CDR1 is SQVTM and CDR2 is ANQGSEA. V was pared by 6 bases and J by 5 bases, with 18 bases between. The CDR3 contains 14 residues.

The chain employs TRBV5-5 and TRBJ2-2; no definite D call. The CDR3 length is 14 residues. Germline CDR1 SGHKS, CDR2 YYEKEE (reference sequence). V dropped 4 bases and J dropped 4 bases, with 11 bases sitting between them. The CDR3 reads CASSRMETTGELFF. DNA of the CDR3: TGTGCCAGCAGCCGTATGGAGACCACCGGGGAGCTGTTTTTT. Drawing the rest from reference TRBV5-5 and TRBJ2-2, the complete variable domain is DAGVTQSPTHLIKTRGQQVTLRCSPISGHKSVSWYQQVLGQGPQFIFQYYEKEERGRGNFPDRFSARQFPNYSSELNVNALLLGDSALYLCASSRMETTGELFFGEGSRLTVL.

This chain uses TRBV14 with TRBJ2-5; D remains unclear. V lost 4 bases and J 11 bases, leaving 11 bases between the germline ends. Germline lookup yields CDR1 SGHDN and CDR2 FVKESK. There are 11 residues in the CDR3. CDR3 DNA: TGTGCCAGCAGCCGAGTCAATGAGCAGTACTTC. Translating gives CASSRVNEQYF.

The chain links TRBV4-1 to TRBJ2-5; 16 nucleotides align to TRBD2. The CDR3 contains 18 residues. Germline V gene sequence: CDR1 MGHRA, CDR2 YSYEKL. Trimming took 4 bases from V and 1 from J; bases not matched to a gene: 6. The CDR3 DNA reads TGCGCCAGCAGCCGATCCGGGACTAGCGGGGGGGTCCAAGAGACCCAGTACTTC. Translating it yields CASSRSGTSGGVQETQYF.

The sample holds many counts of this clonotype. This chain joins TRBV6-6 and TRBJ2-3; TRBD1 is a possible D gene (6 bases). Germline-derived CDR1 and CDR2 are MNHNY and SVGAGI (reference sequence). The V end lost 2 bases, the J end lost 6 bases, and 21 bases lay between the germline ends. This CDR3 region has 17 residues. The chain's CDR3 is CASSYADRRPLRDTQYF. The CDR3 DNA follows: TGTGCCAGCAGTTACGCGGACAGAAGGCCCCTACGGGATACGCAGTATTTT.